The next 13 T cell receptor beta chains were all read from a single sample in a study of T cells in Graves' hyperthyroidism and ophthalmopathy. From RNA transcripts, TCR beta CDR3 regions were amplified. First-round RT-PCR with HTBI primers amplified the TCR CDR3 region. MiXCR was run by TCRdb on the multiplex PCR reads, yielding one entry per CDR3 protein. The profile shows hundreds of thousands of distinct CDR3 sequences, around 45% of them singletons. Material for sequencing was peripheral blood or thyroid tissue (not recorded which). The receptors stem from a woman under 30 with Graves' hyperthyroidism.

This clonotype came up many times. The V gene is TRBV7-9, the J gene TRBJ2-7, with a possible D match to TRBD1 (6 bases). The CDR3 spans 13 residues. The germline gives CDR1 SEHNR, CDR2 FQNEAQ (reference sequence). Trimming took 7 bases from V and 1 from J, leaving 11 bases between them. CDR3 residues: CASTRTESYEQYF. The CDR3 DNA sequence: TGTGCCAGCACCAGGACAGAGTCCTACGAGCAGTACTTC.

This clonotype was counted a few times. This sequence joins TRBV6-6 and TRBJ2-6; D is possibly TRBD1 or TRBD2 (5 bases each). Deletions cut 8 bases from V and 4 bases from J, with 12 bases between. The CDR3 length is 14 residues. Germline CDR1 and CDR2: MNHNY and SVGAGI (reference sequence). In DNA form, the CDR3 reads TGTGCCAGCGGTCGGGGCTTCGGGGCCAACGTCCTGACTTTC. Translating gives CASGRGFGANVLTF.

Of note for this clonotype: A read error may produce the germline difference seen at one junction end. The chain joins TRBV10-3 to TRBJ1-1; perhaps TRBD1 as D (5 bases). This CDR3 has 13 residues. Per the germline V gene, CDR1 is ENHRY and CDR2 is SYGVKD. CDR3 bases: TGTGCCAGCAGCACCAGACAGAACACTGAAGCTTCCTTT. This translates into CASSTRQNTEASF.

This clonotype was found many times. The chain links TRBV24-1 to TRBJ1-5; D not certain. The ends were cut back, 3 bases at V and 1 base at J, with 15 bases in the middle. The germline CDR1 and CDR2 sequences are KGHDR and SFDVKD. The CDR3 is 17 amino acids. The CDR3 region has the DNA TGTGCCACCAGTGATGGTCTGGGTCGGTCGAGCAATCAGCCCCAGCATTTT. Amino acids: CATSDGLGRSSNQPQHF.

The rearrangement uses TRBV10-3 and TRBJ1-1, with a tentative D call TRBD1 (6 bases). The CDR3 runs 16 residues. The germline CDR1 and CDR2 sequences are ENHRY and SYGVKD. The V end lost 2 bases, the J end lost 0 bases, and 13 bases lay between the germline ends. CDR3 DNA: TGTGCCATCAGTGAGGAGGAGGGGGAGATGAACACTGAAGCTTTCTTT. This codes for CAISEEEGEMNTEAFF.

The chain links TRBV9 to TRBJ2-5; D unclear. The germline gives CDR1 SGDLS, CDR2 YYNGEE. V lost 4 bases, J lost 5 bases, and 18 bases lay in between. There are 15 residues in the CDR3. The CDR3 here is CASSPRAAWAETQYF. DNA of the CDR3: TGTGCCAGCAGCCCCCGGGCCGCTTGGGCCGAGACCCAGTACTTC.

The chain combines TRBV5-4 with TRBJ1-6, with TRBD1 matching over 8 bases. The CDR3 contains 15 residues. V dropped 4 bases and J dropped 10; count of bases not matched to a gene: 10. Germline CDR1 and CDR2: SGHNT and YYREEE (reference sequence). CDR3 in DNA: TGTGCCAGCAGCCGGGACAGGATTTTAGTCTCACCCCTCCACTTT. The encoded protein is CASSRDRILVSPLHF.

This clonotype came up a few times. At one end, the junction sequence differs from germline, possibly due to a read error. The V gene is TRBV2, the J gene TRBJ1-2; the D gene is possibly TRBD1 (6 bases). CDR1 is SNHLY, CDR2 FYNNEI, per germline. This CDR3 is built from 8 residues. The CDR3 loop is CASRDIVF. CDR3 in DNA: TGTGCCAGCCGGGACATCGTCTTC.

J is TRBJ2-5 and V is TRBV7-6; the D is unclear. The CDR3 contains 9 residues. Germline lookup yields CDR1 SGHVS and CDR2 FNYEAQ. Trimming pared 5 bases from V and 11 bases from J, leaving 6 bases between. The CDR3 nucleotides read TGTGCCAGCAGCCAAAGACAGTACTTC. The encoded protein is CASSQRQYF.

The V call is TRBV2, the J call TRBJ1-4, with D perhaps matching TRBD1 (5 bases). V lost 10 bases and J 0 bases, leaving 15 bases between the germline ends. Germline V CDR1 and CDR2: SNHLY, FYNNEI. CDR3 length: 15 amino acids. The CDR3 DNA follows: TGTGCCACAGAGACAGATGGGACAACTAATGAAAAACTGTTTTTT. Translation: CATETDGTTNEKLFF. The full variable domain, its missing parts supplied by reference TRBV2 and TRBJ1-4, is EPEVTQTPSHQVTQMGQEVILRCVPISNHLYFYWYRQILGQKVEFLVSFYNNEISEKSEIFDDQFSVERPDGSNFTLKIRSTKLEDSAMYFCATETDGTTNEKLFFGSGTQLSVL.

The table lists this clonotype with a few counts. This chain joins TRBV5-1 and TRBJ1-4; D possibly corresponds to TRBD1 (6 bases). This CDR3 has 15 amino acids. Deletions cut 5 bases from V and 3 bases from J, with 14 bases between. Germline CDR1 and CDR2: SGHRS and YFSETQ. The DNA for the CDR3 is TGCGCCAGCAGGGAGACAGGACTATCTAATGAAAAACTGTTTTTT. Translated: CASRETGLSNEKLFF.

The J gene is TRBJ2-3, the V gene TRBV29-1; D is unclear. This CDR3 spans 15 amino acids. CDR1 and CDR2 (germline): SQVTM, ANQGSEA. V lost 0 bases and J lost 0, with 10 bases in between. The CDR3 region is CSVEDRTESTDTQYF. CDR3 DNA sequence: TGCAGCGTTGAAGACCGGACGGAAAGCACAGATACGCAGTATTTT.

This sequence joins TRBV7-2 and TRBJ2-5, with TRBD1 matching over 9 bases. V gave up 5 bases and J gave up 2 bases; unmatched junction bases: 3. Germline CDR1 is SGHTA and CDR2 is FQGNSA. There are 14 residues in the CDR3. The CDR3 DNA reads as TGTGCCAGCAGCCAAGGACAGGGGCAAGAGACCCAGTACTTC. Residues: CASSQGQGQETQYF.